This TCR beta chain was identified during a study of spatial heterogeneity in lung cancer. As for the study in general: Detected beta-chain sequences consistently exceeded alpha-chain sequences.

This CDR3 is 13 amino acids long. V shed 5 bases and J 6 bases; nucleotides not matched to a gene: 4. The library protocol tagged each TCR cDNA with a unique molecular identifier. A single record per CDR3 protein comes from TCRdb applying MiXCR to the 5' RACE reads. The table records approximately 52,000 distinct CDR3 sequences, less than 6% of them present only once. Broader study findings: There were more appearances of ubiquitous expanded tumor TCRs in blood at resection than at follow-up.

Comment on this clonotype: Its antigen remains unidentified.

Time point in this sample: sample taken at primary tumor resection. Unsorted whole RNA of tumor, nontumor lung or frozen PBMC was sequenced. The receptor's source is a male donor with early-stage non-small cell lung cancer. J is TRBJ2-1 and V is TRBV12-3 or TRBV12-4; 7 positions match TRBD2. Sequences were derived from PBMCs, sampled at surgery. CDR3 residues: CASSSGKGNEQFF. The CDR3 region has the DNA TGTGCCAGCAGTAGCGGGAAAGGCAATGAGCAGTTCTTC.